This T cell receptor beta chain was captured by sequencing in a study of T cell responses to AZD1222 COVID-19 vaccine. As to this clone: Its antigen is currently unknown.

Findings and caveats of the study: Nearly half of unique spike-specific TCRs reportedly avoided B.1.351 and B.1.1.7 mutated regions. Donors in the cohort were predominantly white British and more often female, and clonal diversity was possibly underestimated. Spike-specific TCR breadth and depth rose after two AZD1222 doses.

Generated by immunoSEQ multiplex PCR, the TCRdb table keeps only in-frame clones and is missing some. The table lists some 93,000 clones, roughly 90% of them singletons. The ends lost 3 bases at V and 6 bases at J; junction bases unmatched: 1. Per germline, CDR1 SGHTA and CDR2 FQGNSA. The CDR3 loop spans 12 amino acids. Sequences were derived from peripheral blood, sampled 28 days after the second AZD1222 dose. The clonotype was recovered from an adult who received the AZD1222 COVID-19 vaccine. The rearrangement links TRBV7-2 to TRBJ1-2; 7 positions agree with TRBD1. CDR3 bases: TGTGCCAGCAGCTTCGACAGGGATGGCTACACCTTC. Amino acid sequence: CASSFDRDGYTF. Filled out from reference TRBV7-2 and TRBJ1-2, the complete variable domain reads GAGVSQSPSNKVTEKGKDVELRCDPISGHTALYWYRQSLGQGLEFLIYFQGNSAPDKSGLPSDRFSAERTGGSVSTLTIQRTQQEDSAVYLCASSFDRDGYTFGSGTRLTVV.